This record concerns one T cell receptor beta chain sequence. Its cognate antigen is unknown. The data stem from a study of human versus mouse CDR3 diversity and MHC coevolution. Study-wide context: immunoSEQ was reported to reach one in 200,000 T cells sensitivity.

CDR3 length equals 15 residues. Germline loops: CDR1 MNHNS, CDR2 SASEGT. Study conclusions and caveats: On average, humans showed more CDR3 deletions and insertions than mice.

Measured with immunoSEQ multiplex PCR; TCRdb has only the in-frame clones, and not every one. The table has fewer than 100,000 clones, about 93% seen once. This TCR came from a person between 25 and 75 years old in good health. The sample was naive CD4+ T cells from blood. The subset is: CD45RO-negative CD62L-positive naive CD4 T cells. V is TRBV6-1 and J is TRBJ2-5; the match to TRBD1 covers 11 bases. TRBJ2-7 explains the end of the DNA better; the J call may be wrong. CDR3 nucleotides: TGTGCCAGCAGTGGGACAGGGGGCGCCTCCTACGAGCAGTACTTC. Translation gives CASSGTGGASYEQYF.